These 27 T cell receptor beta chains were all obtained from the same sample, sequenced in a study of cytomegalovirus exposure and HLA in healthy donors. PCR amplification relied on 60 Vbeta primers (plus 13 Jbeta primers). Here immunoSEQ multiplex PCR was the method, and the copy in TCRdb shows in-frame clones only, minus some. The data contain 75,000 to 90,000 clones, less than 85% of them singletons. The sample taken for sequencing was PBMCs. The receptors were gathered from a human donor in good health.

The CDR3: CASSVGSISGNTIYF. As DNA, the CDR3 is TGTGCCAGCAGCGTGGGCTCGATCTCTGGAAACACCATATATTTT. This chain links TRBV9 with TRBJ1-3, with D uncertain. Germline values: CDR1 SGDLS, CDR2 YYNGEE. V lost 2 bases to trimming and J lost 0 bases, with 9 bases between them. The CDR3 has 15 amino acids.

The rearrangement joins TRBV7-9 to TRBJ2-3; TRBD2 aligns across 7 bases. Germline CDR1 is SEHNR and CDR2 is FQNEAQ (reference sequence). The V and J ends lost 1 base and 4 bases, in that order; junction bases with no gene match: 2. The CDR3 extends over 14 amino acids. The CDR3 bases are TGTGCCAGCAGCTTAGTCACTAGCGCAGATACGCAGTATTTT. This sequence encodes CASSLVTSADTQYF. Full variable domain (missing parts from reference TRBV7-9 and TRBJ2-3): DTGVSQNPRHKITKRGQNVTFRCDPISEHNRLYWYRQTLGQGPEFLTYFQNEAQLEKSRLLSDRFSAERPKGSFSTLEIQRTEQGDSAMYLCASSLVTSADTQYFGPGTRLTVL.

This clone was seen more than once but under ten times. The chain employs TRBV25-1 and TRBJ1-1, with D hard to call. Deletions cut 1 base from V and 5 bases from J, with 5 bases between. Germline values: CDR1 MGHDK, CDR2 SYGVNS. The CDR3 consists of 12 residues. CDR3 loop: CASSEFNTEAFF. The CDR3, as DNA: TGTGCCAGCAGTGAATTTAATACTGAAGCTTTCTTT.

The chain links TRBV2 to TRBJ2-5, with D perhaps TRBD1 (5 bases). The J call is uncertain, as TRBJ2-7 better fits the DNA end. Germline CDR1 and CDR2: SNHLY and FYNNEI. The CDR3 has 12 amino acids. The CDR3: CASRTAPYEQYF. CDR3 coding DNA: TGTGCCAGCAGGACAGCTCCATACGAGCAGTACTTC.

This sequence joins TRBV18 and TRBJ1-1; D not resolved. Germline V gene data show CDR1 as KGHSH and CDR2 as LQKENI. This CDR3 region has 13 residues. V was clipped by 7 bases and J by 4 bases, with 13 bases between them. CDR3 coding DNA: TGTGCCAGCTTCAAAGCTCCGGGCACTGAAGCTTTCTTT. Its protein is CASFKAPGTEAFF.

The J gene is TRBJ2-5, the V gene TRBV5-6, with 7 positions matching TRBD2. Unmatched junction bases numbered 6, after V lost 2 bases and J lost 5 bases. Germline V gene sequence: CDR1 SGHDT, CDR2 YYEEEE. The CDR3 is made up of 14 amino acids. Written as DNA, the CDR3 is TGTGCCAGCAGCTTTGGGGGGGGAATTGAGACCCAGTACTTC. Its protein product is CASSFGGGIETQYF.

This rearrangement joins TRBV7-6 to TRBJ1-6, with 10 bases aligning to TRBD1. V gave up 8 bases and J gave up 10 bases; unmatched junction bases: 5. CDR3 length: 13 amino acids. Germline CDR1 reads SGHVS; CDR2 reads FNYEAQ. In DNA form, the CDR3 reads TGTGCCAGCTCGACAGGGGGCAACTCACCCCTCCACTTT. Protein: CASSTGGNSPLHF.

The chain links TRBV29-1 to TRBJ1-1; D is possibly TRBD1 (6 bases). The germline gives CDR1 SQVTM, CDR2 ANQGSEA. Deletions cut 2 bases from V and 1 base from J, with 8 bases between. The CDR3 has 13 amino acids. CDR3 bases: TGCAGCGTTGAAAAGGACAGGAACACTGAAGCTTTCTTT. Translated: CSVEKDRNTEAFF.

The chain links TRBV15 to TRBJ2-7; 7 nucleotides align to TRBD2. The ends lost 0 bases at V and 6 bases at J; junction bases unmatched: 11. CDR1 and CDR2 (germline): LNHNV, YYDKDF (reference sequence). There are 16 residues in the CDR3. CDR3 nucleotide sequence: TGTGCCACCAGCAGAGATTTTGGCGGGGGTAAATCCGAGCAGTACTTC. Amino acids: CATSRDFGGGKSEQYF.

The gene calls are TRBV7-9 and TRBJ2-2; 7 bases are a match to TRBD2. After removal of 5 bases from V and 1 base from J, the junction contained 7 bases not matched to a gene. This CDR3 is 16 amino acids long. Germline lookup yields CDR1 SEHNR and CDR2 FQNEAQ (reference sequence). CDR3 residues: CASSPSSGGNTGELFF. The CDR3 DNA sequence: TGTGCCAGCAGCCCCAGCTCGGGAGGGAACACCGGGGAGCTGTTTTTT.

The genes are TRBV5-1 and TRBJ1-1; 9 bases fit TRBD1. Germline loops: CDR1 SGHRS, CDR2 YFSETQ. The CDR3 is 16 amino acids. Unmatched junction bases numbered 8, after V lost 0 bases and J lost 5 bases. The chain's CDR3 is CASSLAPQGAGTEAFF. The CDR3 DNA follows: TGCGCCAGCAGCTTGGCGCCACAGGGGGCAGGGACTGAAGCTTTCTTT.

This clone has only one observation. This rearrangement joins TRBV4-3 to TRBJ2-1; TRBD2 aligns across 10 bases. Losses at the gene ends were 6 bases for V and 5 bases for J; bases not matched to a gene: 7. Per germline, CDR1 LGHNA and CDR2 YSLEER. CDR3 length equals 15 residues. CDR3 residues: CASRRGLAADNEQFF. In DNA, the CDR3 is TGCGCCAGCAGAAGAGGACTAGCGGCCGACAATGAGCAGTTCTTC.

This rearrangement joins TRBV6-5 to TRBJ1-6; a possible D gene is TRBD1 (6 bases). Trimming removed 6 bases at V and 5 bases at J, with 14 bases between. In germline, CDR1 is MNHEY, CDR2 SVGAGI. The CDR3 has 15 amino acids. As DNA, the CDR3 is TGTGCCAGCAGCCCGAACAGGGCCGATAATTCACCCCTCCACTTT. Translated: CASSPNRADNSPLHF.

The rearrangement links TRBV5-1 to TRBJ1-3; the D gene is possibly TRBD1 (6 bases). Germline CDR1 SGHRS, CDR2 YFSETQ. The CDR3 consists of 17 residues. Trimming removed 0 bases at V and 0 bases at J, with 13 bases between. In DNA form, the CDR3 reads TGCGCCAGCAGCTTGGAGGTCGGACAGATCTCTGGAAACACCATATATTTT. It translates to CASSLEVGQISGNTIYF.

This clone showed up just a few times. This chain uses TRBV5-4 with TRBJ1-4, with D tentatively TRBD1 (5 bases). CDR1 is SGHNT, CDR2 YYREEE, per germline (reference sequence). Trimming removed 0 bases from V and 7 bases from J, with 13 bases in between. CDR3 size: 15 residues. CDR3 nucleotides: TGTGCCAGCAGCTTGGCAGGGATTGTGGGTGAAAAACTGTTTTTT. It yields the protein CASSLAGIVGEKLFF.

The chain couples TRBV19 to TRBJ1-5, with D hard to call. Germline lookup yields CDR1 LNHDA and CDR2 SQIVND (reference sequence). Deletions cut 9 bases from V and 1 base from J, with 13 bases between. The CDR3 contains 14 residues. CDR3 protein: CASREATSNQPQHF. CDR3 DNA sequence: TGTGCCAGCCGGGAGGCAACAAGCAATCAGCCCCAGCATTTT. The whole variable domain, remainder taken from reference TRBV19 and TRBJ1-5, is DGGITQSPKYLFRKEGQNVTLSCEQNLNHDAMYWYRQDPGQGLRLIYYSQIVNDFQKGDIAEGYSVSREKKESFPLTVTSAQKNPTAFYLCASREATSNQPQHFGDGTRLSIL.

J is TRBJ1-4 and V is TRBV4-1; TRBD1 matches at 7 bases. Germline CDR1 MGHRA, CDR2 YSYEKL. The CDR3 loop spans 15 amino acids. Unmatched junction bases numbered 7, after V lost 6 bases and J lost 3 bases. CDR3 amino acids: CASRTQGVPNEKLFF. As DNA, the CDR3 is TGCGCCAGCAGGACCCAGGGGGTACCTAATGAAAAACTGTTTTTT.

Only one count was recorded for this clone. The chain carries TRBV11-2 and TRBJ1-4; possibly TRBD1 for D (5 bases). With 2 bases removed from V and 2 bases from J, the gap between germline ends came to 12 bases. The CDR3 spans 16 residues. Germline V CDR1 and CDR2: SGHAT, FQNNGV. The CDR3 reads CASSLMGGETNEKLFF. CDR3 bases: TGTGCCAGCAGCTTAATGGGGGGTGAGACTAATGAAAAACTGTTTTTT.

This chain links TRBV19 with TRBJ2-7, with 7 bases that match TRBD1. CDR1 and CDR2 from the germline V gene are LNHDA and SQIVND (reference sequence). The CDR3 consists of 14 residues. V shed 4 bases, J shed 0 bases, and the junction held 3 bases outside the gene matches. The CDR3 spells CASSTTGSSYEQYF. The CDR3 region has the DNA TGTGCCAGTAGTACGACAGGGTCCTCCTACGAGCAGTACTTC. Drawing the rest from reference TRBV19 and TRBJ2-7, the complete variable domain is DGGITQSPKYLFRKEGQNVTLSCEQNLNHDAMYWYRQDPGQGLRLIYYSQIVNDFQKGDIAEGYSVSREKKESFPLTVTSAQKNPTAFYLCASSTTGSSYEQYFGPGTRLTVT.

This chain connects TRBV12-5 to TRBJ2-5; 8 positions match TRBD1. V was pared by 7 bases and J by 4 bases, with 8 bases of the junction left unmatched. This CDR3 contains 14 residues. Germline CDR1 is LGHNT and CDR2 is FRNRAP. The CDR3 here is CASAPPGQGETQYF. The CDR3 DNA reads TGTGCTAGTGCCCCTCCTGGACAGGGAGAGACCCAGTACTTC.

This clone was observed a few times. The chain carries TRBV6-1 and TRBJ1-1; D remains ambiguous. The CDR3 runs to 15 residues. The germline gives CDR1 MNHNS, CDR2 SASEGT. Trimming stripped 3 bases from V and 1 base from J, with 12 bases between. CDR3 loop: CASSDPGMGNTEAFF. CDR3 bases: TGTGCCAGCAGTGACCCGGGGATGGGGAACACTGAAGCTTTCTTT.

The chain combines TRBV18 with TRBJ2-5, with D uncertain. The germline V gene has CDR1 KGHSH and CDR2 LQKENI. The V end lost 2 bases, the J end lost 1 base, and 8 bases lay between the germline ends. This CDR3 is 14 amino acids long. The CDR3 sequence: CASSPSHSQETQYF. CDR3 nucleotides: TGTGCCAGCTCACCATCCCACAGCCAAGAGACCCAGTACTTC.

This chain uses TRBV25-1 with TRBJ1-1; 7 bases map to TRBD1. The CDR3 totals 15 residues. With 5 bases clipped from V and 0 bases from J, the junction kept 6 bases outside the gene matches. Germline V gene lookup returns CDR1 MGHDK and CDR2 SYGVNS. The CDR3 here is CASSQNRGLNTEAFF. CDR3 coding DNA: TGTGCCAGCAGTCAAAACAGGGGACTGAACACTGAAGCTTTCTTT.

The rearrangement joins TRBV6-5 to TRBJ1-1; D is unresolved. Germline assignment: CDR1 MNHEY and CDR2 SVGAGI. V dropped 0 bases and J dropped 6 bases, with 11 bases sitting between them. This CDR3 comprises 14 residues. CDR3 residues: CASSYSRALSEAFF. For the CDR3, the DNA is TGTGCCAGCAGTTACTCGAGGGCCTTATCTGAAGCTTTCTTT.

The chain combines TRBV30 with TRBJ2-5; 9 bases line up with TRBD1. The V and J ends lost 2 bases and 5 bases, in that order; junction bases with no gene match: 9. CDR3 length: 15 amino acids. The germline V gene has CDR1 GTSNPN and CDR2 SVGIG (reference sequence). For the CDR3, the DNA is TGTGCCTGGAGTCCCTTGGGACAGGGTGGGGAGACCCAGTACTTC. Protein product: CAWSPLGQGGETQYF.

The genes are TRBV10-3 and TRBJ2-7; D unclear. V was clipped by 4 bases and J by 7 bases, with 11 bases between them. Germline values: CDR1 ENHRY, CDR2 SYGVKD. The CDR3 spans 12 residues. CDR3 amino acids: CAISGGGLEQYF. CDR3 sequence (DNA): TGTGCCATCAGTGGAGGCGGCCTAGAGCAGTACTTC.

The chain links TRBV27 to TRBJ1-2; 8 bases fit TRBD1. The V gene end was trimmed by 7 bases and the J gene end by 4 bases; junction bases not matched to a gene: 11. The CDR3 is 15 residues long. Per the germline V gene, CDR1 is MNHEY and CDR2 is SMNVEV (reference sequence). The CDR3 loop reads CASTQTGARGYGYTF. In DNA form, the CDR3 reads TGTGCCAGCACCCAGACAGGGGCGAGGGGCTATGGCTACACCTTC.